This T cell receptor beta chain is from a study of blood T cell repertoires in COVID-19. Study details: Samples of COVID-19 (acute and convalescent) were obtained from the United States, Italy and Spain.

This clone was counted once. Produced via immunoSEQ multiplex PCR; TCRdb's table is partial and in-frame only. The sample lists about 400,000 clones; roughly nine tenths were seen once. J lost 3 bases, V lost 5 bases, and 6 bases had no gene match. This CDR3 comprises 15 residues. The germline V gene encodes CDR1 KGHDR and CDR2 SFDVKD. In terms of age and location, participants ranged from roughly 18 to 90 years and lived in about 25 US areas. Categorization into cohorts depended on clinical history that participants reported. The source material was PBMCs or T cells enriched from blood (not recorded which). This chain links TRBV24-1 with TRBJ2-5; 9 nucleotides agree with TRBD2. This receptor was obtained from a woman under 40 who had recovered from COVID-19. The CDR3 loop reads CATSGAAGGKETQYF. The CDR3 DNA sequence: TGTGCCACCAGTGGGGCGGCGGGGGGGAAAGAGACCCAGTACTTC.